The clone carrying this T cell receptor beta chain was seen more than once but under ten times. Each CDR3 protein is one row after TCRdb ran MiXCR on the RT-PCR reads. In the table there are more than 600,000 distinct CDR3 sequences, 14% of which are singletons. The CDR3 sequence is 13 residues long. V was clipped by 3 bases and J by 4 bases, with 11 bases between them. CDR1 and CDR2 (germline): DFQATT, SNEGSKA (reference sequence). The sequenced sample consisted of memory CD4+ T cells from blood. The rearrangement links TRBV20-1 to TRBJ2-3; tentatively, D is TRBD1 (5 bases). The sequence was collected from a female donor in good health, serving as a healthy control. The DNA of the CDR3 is TGCAGTGCTAGGTTCCTAGGGGCAGATACGCAGTATTTT. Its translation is CSARFLGADTQYF.